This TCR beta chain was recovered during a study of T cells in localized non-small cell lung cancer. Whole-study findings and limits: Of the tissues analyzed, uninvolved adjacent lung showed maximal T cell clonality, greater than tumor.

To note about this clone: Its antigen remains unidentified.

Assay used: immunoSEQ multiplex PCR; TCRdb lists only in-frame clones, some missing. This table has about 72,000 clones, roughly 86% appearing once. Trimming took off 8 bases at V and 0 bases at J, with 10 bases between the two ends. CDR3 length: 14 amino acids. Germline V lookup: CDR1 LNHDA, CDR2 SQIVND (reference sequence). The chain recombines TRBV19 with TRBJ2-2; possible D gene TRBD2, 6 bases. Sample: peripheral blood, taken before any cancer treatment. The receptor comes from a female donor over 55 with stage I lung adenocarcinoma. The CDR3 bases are TGTGCCAGTCGGGGGAATCCGAACACCGGGGAGCTGTTTTTT. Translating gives CASRGNPNTGELFF.